Listed below are T cell receptor beta chains from one sample, sequenced in a study of regulatory T cells in long-lasting Graves disease. TCRdb re-called the multiplex PCR reads through MiXCR, storing one row per CDR3 protein. The sample lists some 440,000 distinct CDR3 sequences, 20% to 25% occurring once. Sequencing used peripheral blood mononuclear cells (PBMCs), obtained when the disease was refractory, from a patient treated with antithyroid drugs. These receptors came from a female donor with Graves disease. The conserved cysteine and the conserved F or W are not part of the CDR3 here. Some rows have no size entry. The others give once, few or many, or a class for an expanded clone.

12,TRBV6-1,NA,ASRLQGAPQPQH
15,TRBV11-2,many,ASSSHGSSSGANVLT
14,TRBV6-2/TRBV6-3,many,ASSYSGAYAKNIQY
14,TRBV12-3/TRBV12-4,NA,ASSFASGRASNEQF
14,TRBV12-3/TRBV12-4,NA,ASSVTSGPYTDTQY
10,TRBV12-3/TRBV12-4,NA,ASSIKDLGQY
14,TRBV10-3,NA,AIPRSGTTNTGELF
11,TRBV3-1,many,ASRTGARETQY
13,TRBV6-2/TRBV6-3,NA,ASSESLAYTGELF
10,TRBV6-1,NA,ASIGGIDEQY
10,TRBV12-3/TRBV12-4,NA,ASSLTRETQY
15,TRBV12-5,many,ASGWLLAGGLAGELF
9,TRBV24-1,many,ATSDDFGQY
13,TRBV7-2,NA,ASSPRTGRGNTIY
13,TRBV27,many,ASSIRTSGSVEQY
10,TRBV29-1,few,SAGLGNQPQH
10,TRBV2,many,ASTEGGYEQY
12,TRBV19,many,ASSSRLLSPEQY
11,TRBV7-9,many,ASIHTGGTEAF
12,TRBV5-1,few,ASSLREGNSPLH
12,TRBV11-2,many,ASSLVPGHDGYT
14,TRBV7-2,NA,ASSQAWGASNQPQH
13,TRBV9,NA,ASSVLASRTGELF
12,TRBV28,many,ASNFRDRSAEQY
10,TRBV12-3/TRBV12-4,few,ASSRILGPQH
13,TRBV11-2,NA,ASSPPRVSAGELF
14,TRBV12-5,NA,ASAPPGSGRTGELF
12,TRBV6-4,few,ASRRDPGGTEAF
12,TRBV19,NA,ASSMGSGQETQY
15,TRBV11-2,many,ASSLWLAGTTGGELF
13,TRBV6-9,many,ASSYPPGVSYEQY
14,TRBV9,few,ASSEAPWPSQETQY
12,TRBV11-2,many,ASSLRSLVKAQY
14,TRBV6-1,many,ASRALGQGFHSPLH
12,TRBV28,many,ATRAGGYTGELF
13,TRBV6-2/TRBV6-3,NA,ASSLSGARKETQY
15,TRBV6-1,many,ASPNPEGADSSTEAF
13,TRBV28,NA,ASSSAGQGGYEQY
11,TRBV20-1,many,SAGTSGISEQY
17,TRBV6-9,many,ASSYDRGGSIFRAHGYT
11,TRBV20-1,many,SARAGISYEQY
13,TRBV9,NA,ASSVEPRTRETQY
16,TRBV28,many,ASTLGGRAGAYTGELF
10,TRBV29-1,NA,SGGTWGGELF
11,TRBV28,many,ASSFNRNYGYT
12,TRBV7-3,NA,ASRVASNTGELF
9,TRBV7-9,NA,ASSQALATF
12,TRBV19,NA,ASSPAVSSYEQY
11,TRBV30,NA,AWSTDTAYGYT
12,TRBV7-9,many,ASSRDRGSYEQY
12,TRBV27,NA,ASSSGTVGHEQY